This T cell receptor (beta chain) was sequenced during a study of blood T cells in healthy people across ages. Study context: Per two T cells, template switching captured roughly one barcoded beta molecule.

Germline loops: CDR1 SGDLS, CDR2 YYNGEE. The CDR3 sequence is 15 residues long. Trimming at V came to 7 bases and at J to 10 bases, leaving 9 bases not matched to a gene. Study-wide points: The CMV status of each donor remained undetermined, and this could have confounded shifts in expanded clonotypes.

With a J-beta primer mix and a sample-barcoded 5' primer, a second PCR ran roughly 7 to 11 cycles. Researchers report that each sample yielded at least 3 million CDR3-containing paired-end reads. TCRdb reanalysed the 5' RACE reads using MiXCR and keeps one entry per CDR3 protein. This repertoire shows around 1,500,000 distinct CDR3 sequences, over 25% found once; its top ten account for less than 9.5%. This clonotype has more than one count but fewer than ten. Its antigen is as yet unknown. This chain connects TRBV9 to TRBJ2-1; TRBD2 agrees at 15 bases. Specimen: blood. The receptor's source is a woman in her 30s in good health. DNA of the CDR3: TGTGCCAGCTGCTCCACGGGGACTAGCGGGAGGGAGCAGTTCTTC. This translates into CASCSTGTSGREQFF. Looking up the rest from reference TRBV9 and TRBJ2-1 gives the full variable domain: DSGVTQTPKHLITATGQRVTLRCSPRSGDLSVYWYQQSLDQGLQFLIQYYNGEERAKGNILERFSAQQFPDLHSELNLSSLELGDSALYFCASCSTGTSGREQFFGPGTRLTVL.